This T cell receptor (beta chain) came from a study of blood T cell repertoires in COVID-19. The authors' processing: By means of reference gene primer amplification, nucleated cell counts were estimated. TCRdb's table, derived via immunoSEQ multiplex PCR, lists solely in-frame clones and lacks some. Clonal size and the V and J genes are those of that table, whereas D and trimming came from the DNA. Of 150,000 or so clones listed, around 82% are singletons. This CDR3 comprises 13 residues. With 3 bases removed from V and 2 bases from J, the gap between germline ends came to 8 bases. The germline gives CDR1 MNHNS, CDR2 SASEGT.

The sequencing sample was made of peripheral blood. The chain recombines TRBV6-1 with TRBJ2-7; D not resolved. This clonotype was sampled from a man in his 60s with COVID-19, enrolled during active disease. The CDR3 region has the DNA TGTGCCAGCAGTGACAGGATTACCTACGAGCAGTACTTC. Translated, it gives CASSDRITYEQYF.